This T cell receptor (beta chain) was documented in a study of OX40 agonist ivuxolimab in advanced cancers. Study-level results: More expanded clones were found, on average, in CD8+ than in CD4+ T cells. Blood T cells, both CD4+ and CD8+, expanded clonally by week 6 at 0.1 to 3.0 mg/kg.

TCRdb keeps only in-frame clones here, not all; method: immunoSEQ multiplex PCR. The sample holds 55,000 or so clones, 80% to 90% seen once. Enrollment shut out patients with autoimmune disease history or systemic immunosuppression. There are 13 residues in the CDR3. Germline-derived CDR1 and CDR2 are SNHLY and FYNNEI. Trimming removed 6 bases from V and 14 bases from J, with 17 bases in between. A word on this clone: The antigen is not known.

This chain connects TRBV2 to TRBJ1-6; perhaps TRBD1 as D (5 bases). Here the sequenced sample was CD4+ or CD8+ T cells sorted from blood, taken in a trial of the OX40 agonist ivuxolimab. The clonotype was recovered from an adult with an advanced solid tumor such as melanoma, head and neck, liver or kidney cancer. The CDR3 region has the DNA TGTGCCAGCAGCAGGGATACCGATTCCACCCTCCACTTT. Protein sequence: CASSRDTDSTLHF.